A single sample is the source of the 21 T cell receptor beta chains below, sequenced in a study of blood T cell repertoires in COVID-19. Produced via immunoSEQ multiplex PCR; TCRdb's table is partial and in-frame only. This table holds around 200,000 clones, roughly 90% found once. The sample consisted of peripheral blood. All receptors derive from a man aged 65-85 years with active or convalescent COVID-19.

The table lists this clone with a count of one. This sequence joins TRBV14 and TRBJ1-1; D is ambiguous. Germline V gene lookup returns CDR1 SGHDN and CDR2 FVKESK. V was trimmed by 5 bases and J by 4 bases, leaving 17 bases between them. The CDR3 is made up of 15 amino acids. The CDR3 loop reads CASSTTYYLGTEAFF. CDR3 DNA: TGTGCCAGCAGCACAACCTACTACTTGGGCACTGAAGCTTTCTTT.

The chain uses TRBV19 and TRBJ1-5, with no clear D. Germline V lookup: CDR1 LNHDA, CDR2 SQIVND (reference sequence). CDR3 length: 14 residues. V was pared by 7 bases and J by 3 bases, with 13 bases between. In DNA, the CDR3 is TGTGCCAGTACCCCCGGGAACTTCAATCAGCCCCAGCATTTT. Amino acids: CASTPGNFNQPQHF.

V and J are TRBV9 and TRBJ2-1; possibly TRBD2 for D (6 bases). Germline V gene lookup returns CDR1 SGDLS and CDR2 YYNGEE. The V end lost 4 bases, the J end lost 7 bases, and 12 bases lay between the germline ends. CDR3 length equals 13 residues. CDR3 amino acids: CASSIAGQNEQFF. In nucleotides, the CDR3 is TGTGCCAGCAGCATCGCGGGGCAGAATGAGCAGTTCTTC. The full variable domain, completed using reference TRBV9 and TRBJ2-1, is DSGVTQTPKHLITATGQRVTLRCSPRSGDLSVYWYQQSLDQGLQFLIQYYNGEERAKGNILERFSAQQFPDLHSELNLSSLELGDSALYFCASSIAGQNEQFFGPGTRLTVL.

The CDR3 DNA reads as TGTGCCAGCAGTTTAGTAGGACAGGGAACCTACAATGAGCAGTTCTTC. This encodes CASSLVGQGTYNEQFF. V and J are TRBV27 and TRBJ2-1; 8 positions agree with TRBD1. Germline V gene sequence: CDR1 MNHEY, CDR2 SMNVEV (reference sequence). This CDR3 region has 16 residues. V gave up 2 bases and J gave up 2 bases; unmatched junction bases: 5.

This clone appeared a few times. The V call is TRBV6-6, the J call TRBJ1-5; 8 bases align to TRBD1. The CDR3 totals 14 residues. The V segment lost 7 bases and the J segment 0 bases; nucleotides outside the gene matches: 2. Germline CDR1 MNHNY, CDR2 SVGAGI (reference sequence). The CDR3: CASTDRGSNQPQHF. The CDR3 region has the DNA TGTGCCAGCACCGACAGGGGTAGCAATCAGCCCCAGCATTTT.

The chain joins TRBV19 to TRBJ1-1; 8 bases match TRBD1. The CDR3 contains 14 residues. The trim removed 7 bases at V and 3 bases at J, leaving 7 bases unmatched. Per germline, CDR1 LNHDA and CDR2 SQIVND (reference sequence). The CDR3 loop is CASNLPGGHTEAFF. The CDR3 region has the DNA TGTGCCAGTAACCTCCCAGGGGGCCACACTGAAGCTTTCTTT.

The chain has TRBV7-2 and TRBJ2-1; the match to TRBD2 covers 12 bases. Per the germline V gene, CDR1 is SGHTA and CDR2 is FQGNSA. The V segment lost 6 bases and the J segment 7 bases; nucleotides outside the gene matches: 1. The CDR3 totals 13 residues. CDR3 residues: CASRTSGGNEQFF. The CDR3 bases are TGTGCCAGCAGAACTAGCGGGGGGAATGAGCAGTTCTTC.

The sample holds one count of this clone. The chain is built from TRBV7-9 and TRBJ1-2, with 8 bases lining up with TRBD1. CDR3 size: 15 residues. The trim removed 7 bases at V and 6 bases at J, leaving 13 bases unmatched. Germline CDR1 reads SEHNR; CDR2 reads FQNEAQ (reference sequence). The CDR3 coding sequence is TGTGCCAGCATTACTCCAGGGGGCAGAGAAGATGGCTACACCTTC. Its translation is CASITPGGREDGYTF.

The gene calls are TRBV7-8 and TRBJ2-7, with TRBD1 matching over 9 bases. This CDR3 has 16 amino acids. J gave up 2 bases and V 6 bases, and 11 bases lay outside the gene matches. Germline values: CDR1 SGHVS, CDR2 FQNEAQ. The CDR3 nucleotides are TGTGCCAGCAGAAAAGACCGACAGGGGGTCCCCTACGAGCAGTACTTC. Its translation: CASRKDRQGVPYEQYF.

This clone was counted once. The rearrangement uses TRBV13 and TRBJ1-1, with D possibly TRBD1 on 5 matching bases. Germline CDR1 PRHDT, CDR2 FYEKMQ (reference sequence). This CDR3 comprises 14 residues. V shed 0 bases and J shed 5 bases, with 10 bases lying between them. The DNA of the CDR3 is TGTGCCAGCAGCTTAGGTGCAGGGCTAACTGAAGCTTTCTTT. As protein: CASSLGAGLTEAFF. Drawing the rest from reference TRBV13 and TRBJ1-1, the complete variable domain is AAGVIQSPRHLIKEKRETATLKCYPIPRHDTVYWYQQGPGQDPQFLISFYEKMQSDKGSIPDRFSAQQFSDYHSELNMSSLELGDSALYFCASSLGAGLTEAFFGQGTRLTVV.

The V and J genes are TRBV19 and TRBJ2-7; perhaps TRBD1 as D (5 bases). This CDR3 region has 15 residues. The germline V and J ends were trimmed by 1 base and 3 bases, with 13 bases remaining between them. Germline V gives CDR1 LNHDA, CDR2 SQIVND (reference sequence). The CDR3 DNA reads as TGTGCCAGTAGTATAGCGGTGACAGCCTACTACGAGCAGTACTTC. Protein sequence: CASSIAVTAYYEQYF.

The rearrangement joins TRBV4-3 to TRBJ1-2, with a tentative D call TRBD1 (6 bases). V was shortened by 1 base and J by 2 bases, with 14 bases between the two germline ends. Germline V gene sequence: CDR1 LGHNA, CDR2 YSLEER. The CDR3 is made up of 16 amino acids. The CDR3 loop is CASSQAPTGGNYGYTF. The CDR3 nucleotides read TGCGCCAGCAGCCAAGCCCCGACAGGCGGCAACTATGGCTACACCTTC.

This rearrangement joins TRBV5-6 to TRBJ1-2; D is unresolved. The CDR3 length is 11 residues. The germline CDR1 and CDR2 sequences are SGHDT and YYEEEE. The V end was cut by 4 bases, the J end by 2 bases, with 3 bases between. CDR3 amino acids: CASSGNYGYTF. CDR3 sequence (DNA): TGTGCCAGCAGCGGCAACTATGGCTACACCTTC.

This chain joins TRBV19 and TRBJ1-2, with D possibly matching TRBD1 (5 bases). V gave up 6 bases and J gave up 3 bases, with 14 bases separating them. Germline V gene data show CDR1 as LNHDA and CDR2 as SQIVND (reference sequence). There are 14 residues in the CDR3. The CDR3 region is CASRVPDNHYGYTF. The CDR3 DNA reads as TGTGCCAGTAGGGTTCCGGACAACCACTATGGCTACACCTTC.

The chain recombines TRBV5-1 with TRBJ1-5, with 10 bases aligning to TRBD1. The J segment lost 7 bases and the V segment lost 4 bases, leaving 8 bases of the junction unmatched. This CDR3 is 15 amino acids long. The germline CDR1 and CDR2 sequences are SGHRS and YFSETQ. DNA of the CDR3: TGCGCCAGCAGCCTAGCGGGGACAGGGGAACAGCCCCAGCATTTT. Translating it yields CASSLAGTGEQPQHF.

The chain uses TRBV5-1 and TRBJ2-3, with D possibly TRBD2 on 6 matching bases. Germline V gives CDR1 SGHRS, CDR2 YFSETQ. This CDR3 region has 15 residues. The ends were cut back, 6 bases at V and 4 bases at J, with 18 bases in the middle. The CDR3 DNA is TGCGCCAGCACCCCCACTAGCCAGGCCTCAGATACGCAGTATTTT. It is translated as CASTPTSQASDTQYF.

The chain combines TRBV5-1 with TRBJ1-2, with D possibly being TRBD1 (6 bases). The CDR3 extends over 14 amino acids. Germline loops: CDR1 SGHRS, CDR2 YFSETQ. V was shortened by 6 bases and J by 8 bases, with 20 bases between the two germline ends. CDR3 sequence (DNA): TGCGCCAGCACTACAGGGTCCAGAGAACAAGGCTACACCTTC. Translating it yields CASTTGSREQGYTF.

The gene calls are TRBV11-2 and TRBJ1-1; 7 positions match TRBD1. This CDR3 spans 16 amino acids. J gave up 1 base and V 0 bases, and 5 bases lay outside the gene matches. Germline V gene sequence: CDR1 SGHAT, CDR2 FQNNGV. The CDR3 sequence is CASSLEADRANTEAFF. CDR3 coding DNA: TGTGCCAGCAGCTTAGAAGCAGACAGGGCGAACACTGAAGCTTTCTTT. Using reference TRBV11-2 and TRBJ1-1 for the parts outside the CDR3, the full variable domain is EAGVAQSPRYKIIEKRQSVAFWCNPISGHATLYWYQQILGQGPKLLIQFQNNGVVDDSQLPKDRFSAERLKGVDSTLKIQPAKLEDSAVYLCASSLEADRANTEAFFGQGTRLTVV.

The genes are TRBV6-5 and TRBJ2-7; the match to TRBD1 covers 9 bases. Germline lookup yields CDR1 MNHEY and CDR2 SVGAGI. This CDR3 is built from 14 residues. V lost 5 bases, J lost 6 bases, and 8 bases stayed unmatched. The chain's CDR3 is CASSPGTGPGEQYF. CDR3 nucleotides: TGTGCCAGCAGTCCCGGGACAGGGCCCGGCGAGCAGTACTTC.

The CDR3 reads CASREGTGATGELFF. The DNA of the CDR3 is TGTGCCAGCAGGGAGGGGACAGGGGCCACCGGGGAGCTGTTTTTT. The gene calls are TRBV6-5 and TRBJ2-2; 10 bases fit TRBD1. CDR1 MNHEY and CDR2 SVGAGI come from the germline V gene. V was pared by 6 bases and J by 4 bases, with 5 bases of the junction left unmatched. The CDR3 sequence is 15 residues long.

V and J are TRBV5-1 and TRBJ2-3; D is undetermined. The CDR3 is 13 amino acids. The germline V gene encodes CDR1 SGHRS and CDR2 YFSETQ. V was shortened by 1 base and J by 2 bases, with 5 bases between the two germline ends. The CDR3 DNA reads as TGCGCCAGCAGCTTGACAGCCACAGATACGCAGTATTTT. Protein sequence: CASSLTATDTQYF. The complete variable domain, with remaining parts taken from reference TRBV5-1 and TRBJ2-3, reads KAGVTQTPRYLIKTRGQQVTLSCSPISGHRSVSWYQQTPGQGLQFLFEYFSETQRNKGNFPGRFSGRQFSNSRSEMNVSTLELGDSALYLCASSLTATDTQYFGPGTRLTVL.